The next 18 T cell receptor beta chains were all read from a single sample in a study of PD-1 blockade in mismatch repair-deficient tumors. TCRdb's table, derived via immunoSEQ multiplex PCR, lists solely in-frame clones and lacks some. The sample records some 130,000 clones, around nine tenths being singletons. This specimen was peripheral blood, taken approximately 73 weeks after starting pembrolizumab. These receptors were taken from an adult with mismatch repair-deficient cancer.

J is TRBJ2-3 and V is TRBV5-6; D is uncertain. The V gene's germline CDR1 is SGHDT and CDR2 YYEEEE. The V end lost 5 bases, the J end lost 2 bases, and 15 bases lay between the germline ends. CDR3 length: 15 residues. As DNA, the CDR3 is TGTGCCAGCAGTCCCTGGACGGTTATCACAGATACGCAGTATTTT. The encoded protein is CASSPWTVITDTQYF.

This clone was seen once. This chain joins TRBV6-1 and TRBJ2-2, with D possibly matching TRBD1 (7 bases). Trimming removed 5 bases at V and 3 bases at J, with 13 bases between. The CDR3 extends over 15 amino acids. Germline CDR1 is MNHNS and CDR2 is SASEGT. CDR3 DNA: TGTGCCAGCAGTTCCCTCAGGGGGGACACCGGGGAGCTGTTTTTT. This encodes CASSSLRGDTGELFF.

The chain is built from TRBV27 and TRBJ2-7; perhaps TRBD2 as D (6 bases). Trimming removed 7 bases from V and 1 base from J, with 14 bases in between. The CDR3 runs 14 residues. CDR1 MNHEY and CDR2 SMNVEV come from the germline V gene (reference sequence). The CDR3 region is CASKTGTESYEQYF. CDR3 nucleotide sequence: TGTGCCAGCAAAACCGGGACTGAGTCCTACGAGCAGTACTTC.

The V gene is TRBV15, the J gene TRBJ1-5; D gene uncertain. The CDR3 consists of 13 residues. Germline CDR1 LNHNV, CDR2 YYDKDF (reference sequence). Trimming shortened V by 1 base and J by 7 bases, and 8 bases separated the two germline ends. CDR3 protein: CATSRVREQPQHF. The CDR3 nucleotides are TGTGCCACCAGCAGAGTTCGGGAACAGCCCCAGCATTTT.

The CDR3: CASSPGLGHYEQYF. CDR3 nucleotide sequence: TGTGCCAGCAGCCCGGGGTTGGGTCACTACGAGCAGTACTTC. The V call is TRBV6-5, the J call TRBJ2-7, with a possible D match to TRBD2 (5 bases). Germline-derived CDR1 and CDR2 are MNHEY and SVGAGI. Trimming shortened V by 6 bases and J by 3 bases, and 15 bases separated the two germline ends. CDR3 length: 14 residues.

The rearrangement joins TRBV4-3 to TRBJ2-6; D uncertain. Between the trimmed V and J ends, which lost 1 base and 0 bases, there was a span of 7 bases. CDR3 length: 16 amino acids. CDR1 and CDR2 (germline): LGHNA, YSLEER. CDR3 DNA sequence: TGCGCCAGCAGCCAAGTGGCGCTCTCTGGGGCCAACGTCCTGACTTTC. Its protein is CASSQVALSGANVLTF.

This clone was detected once. The gene calls are TRBV30 and TRBJ2-5; TRBD1 is a possible D gene (5 bases). The CDR3 is 17 residues long. The germline V and J ends were trimmed by 0 bases and 0 bases, with 17 bases remaining between them. The germline CDR1 and CDR2 sequences are GTSNPN and SVGIG (reference sequence). The CDR3 loop is CAWSVLMRQMYQETQYF. CDR3 coding DNA: TGTGCCTGGAGTGTACTCATGAGACAGATGTACCAAGAGACCCAGTACTTC.

This chain uses TRBV19 with TRBJ2-7; TRBD1 matches at 7 bases. Germline lookup yields CDR1 LNHDA and CDR2 SQIVND (reference sequence). V lost 8 bases, J lost 1 base, and 17 bases stayed unmatched. CDR3 length: 17 amino acids. DNA of the CDR3: TGTGCCAGTTATGGGCCCGGCAAGTGGGACAGATCCTACGAGCAGTACTTC. It translates to CASYGPGKWDRSYEQYF.

The gene calls are TRBV30 and TRBJ1-4; tentatively, D is TRBD1 (5 bases). This CDR3 has 14 amino acids. Per the germline V gene, CDR1 is GTSNPN and CDR2 is SVGIG (reference sequence). V was clipped by 1 base and J by 8 bases, with 14 bases between them. In nucleotides, the CDR3 is TGTGCCTGGAGTGCCCGGGTCCCAGGGGAAAAACTGTTTTTT. Translating it yields CAWSARVPGEKLFF.

The gene calls are TRBV5-1 and TRBJ2-3; D gene unclear. Germline assignment: CDR1 SGHRS and CDR2 YFSETQ. Trimming cost V 0 bases and J 5 bases, with 13 bases left between them. The CDR3 is made up of 15 amino acids. For the CDR3, the DNA is TGCGCCAGCAGCTTGGTTGGTCAGAACCGAGATACGCAGTATTTT. Residues: CASSLVGQNRDTQYF.

The chain carries TRBV6-5 and TRBJ1-2; 8 positions agree with TRBD1. Germline values: CDR1 MNHEY, CDR2 SVGAGI. This CDR3 spans 14 amino acids. The V gene end was trimmed by 5 bases and the J gene end by 6 bases; junction bases not matched to a gene: 8. The DNA of the CDR3 is TGTGCCAGCAGTGAAATGGTACAGGGGGATGGCTACACCTTC. This encodes CASSEMVQGDGYTF.

The J gene is TRBJ2-2, the V gene TRBV7-6; D is unresolved. V gave up 0 bases and J gave up 9 bases, with 8 bases separating them. This CDR3 spans 13 amino acids. Germline CDR1 and CDR2: SGHVS and FNYEAQ. CDR3: CASSLAPSWELFF. The CDR3 DNA is TGTGCCAGCAGCTTAGCCCCCTCCTGGGAGCTGTTTTTT.

The rearrangement links TRBV7-2 to TRBJ2-1; 11 bases agree with TRBD2. In germline, CDR1 is SGHTA, CDR2 FQGNSA. Losses at the gene ends were 5 bases for V and 3 bases for J; bases not matched to a gene: 6. The CDR3 is 16 amino acids. The CDR3 DNA sequence: TGTGCCAGCAGCCTACACGGGACTAGCGGCTACAATGAGCAGTTCTTC. Its translation is CASSLHGTSGYNEQFF.

J is TRBJ2-7 and V is TRBV27, with TRBD2 matching over 8 bases. Looked up from germline, CDR1 is MNHEY and CDR2 is SMNVEV (reference sequence). The CDR3 covers 22 residues. Trimming removed 0 bases from V and 0 bases from J; junction bases left unmatched: 22. The CDR3 here is CASSLSEGKLASGSTRSYEQYF. CDR3 DNA: TGTGCCAGCAGTTTATCGGAAGGGAAGTTAGCTAGCGGGTCTACGCGCTCCTACGAGCAGTACTTC.

As to this clone: An end of the junction differs from the germline gene, which may be a read error. This chain joins TRBV11-3 and TRBJ1-2, with TRBD1 matching 9 bases. CDR3 length equals 15 residues. The germline gives CDR1 SGHNT, CDR2 YENEEA. The CDR3 DNA follows: TGTGCCAGCAGCTTAGCTAAAGACAGGGGGGACAAAGGTAACTTC. Translating it yields CASSLAKDRGDKGNF.

The V call is TRBV4-1, the J call TRBJ2-1; the match to TRBD2 covers 9 bases. CDR1 and CDR2 (germline): MGHRA, YSYEKL. V gave up 0 bases and J gave up 7 bases; unmatched junction bases: 16. The CDR3 totals 19 residues. CDR3 amino acids: CASSQDLRSSGRMGNEQFF. DNA for the CDR3: TGCGCCAGCAGCCAAGATTTAAGAAGTAGCGGGAGAATGGGTAATGAGCAGTTCTTC.

The rearrangement uses TRBV25-1 and TRBJ2-7; 8 bases are shared with TRBD1. V was pared by 4 bases and J by 5 bases, with 7 bases of the junction left unmatched. The CDR3 covers 14 residues. Looked up from germline, CDR1 is MGHDK and CDR2 is SYGVNS. The CDR3 spells CASSGPTGEHEQYF. The CDR3 DNA reads TGTGCCAGCAGTGGACCGACAGGGGAGCACGAGCAGTACTTC.

The chain couples TRBV2 to TRBJ2-7; TRBD1 might be the D (6 bases). The length of the CDR3 is 14 residues. Germline V CDR1 and CDR2: SNHLY, FYNNEI. The germline V and J ends were trimmed by 6 bases and 3 bases, with 15 bases remaining between them. CDR3 in amino acids: CASRGRDKYYEQYF. CDR3 nucleotides: TGTGCCAGCAGGGGCCGGGACAAGTACTACGAGCAGTACTTC.